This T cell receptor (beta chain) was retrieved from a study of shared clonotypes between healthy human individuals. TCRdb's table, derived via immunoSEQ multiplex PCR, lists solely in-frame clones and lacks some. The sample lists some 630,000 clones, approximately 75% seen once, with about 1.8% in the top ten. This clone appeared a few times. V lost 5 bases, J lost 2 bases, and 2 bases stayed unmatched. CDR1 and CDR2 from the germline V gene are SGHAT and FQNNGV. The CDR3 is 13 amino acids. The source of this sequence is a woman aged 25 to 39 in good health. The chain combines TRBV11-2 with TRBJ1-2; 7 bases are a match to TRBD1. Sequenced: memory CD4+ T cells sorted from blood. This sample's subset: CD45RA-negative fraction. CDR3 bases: TGTGCCAGCAGCGCGGGACAGAACTATGGCTACACCTTC. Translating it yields CASSAGQNYGYTF.